The entry below gives a single T cell receptor beta chain sequence along with its context. This clone has just one count. Its antigen remains undetermined. No base-level quality is on record; no much larger clone is a single base apart. Per the publication, the time point label means: about 28 days (+/-7) after the second vaccine dose. AZD1222 recipients whose second dose came at about 4 weeks and those whose second dose came at about 12 weeks were combined into one group, since spike-specific TCR depth and breadth did not differ between the two schedules. The vaccinee samples were drawn from two UK trials, COV001 and COV002, one of which was a single-blind randomized controlled phase 2/3 trial testing AZD1222 (ChAdOx1 nCoV-19) in healthy adults. For TCRbeta chain sequencing, PBMC samples were collected from trial participants at day 0 and at day 28 after the second dose. The CDR3 regions of human TCRbeta chains were subjected to immunosequencing. The paper's data handling went like this. Repertoire TCRs were matched against a reference library of SARS-CoV-2-specific TCRs generated with the MIRA antigen-specificity platform. Breadth was defined as the fraction of unique TCRs that were SARS-CoV-2-associated. Depth was defined as the fraction of total T cells that were SARS-CoV-2-associated. Using the MIRA data, every spike-specific TCR was mapped to the spike region that the TCR reacted to and assigned to either a CD4 or a CD8 class. Log10-transformed breadth and depth values were compared by one-way ANOVA with Sidak's multiple comparisons tests. The clones in this table, taken by TCRdb from immuneACCESS, are in-frame only. Not every clone is retained; where verified, under half of the shortfall comes from an unresolved V gene, and the cause of the rest is unknown. Clonal size and the V and J genes are those of that table, whereas D and trimming came from the DNA. The sample table holds 120,000 or so clones, of which more than 70% were seen once. Approximately 3.5% of the sample lies in the top ten.

The data were taken from a study of T cell responses to AZD1222 COVID-19 vaccine (dated by TCRdb to the early 2020s). Regarding the study in general: A total of 240 or so trial participants underwent TCR sequencing, of whom approximately 200 had received two doses of AZD1222 and some 25 had received two doses of the MenACWY control vaccine. Trial participants were enrolled by age into 18-55, 56-69 and 70-plus year subgroups, with roughly 150, 30 and 60 TCR-sequenced participants respectively.

The investigation overall reported the following: Because no day 14 peak-response samples were available, the repertoires could be characterized only after the peak T cell response. Vaccine-associated CD4 TCRs spanned the whole spike protein, with dominant responses in regions 160-218 and 743-854. Participants were mostly white British, with more females than males. The authors suggested clonal diversity may have been underestimated. Conclusions about previously exposed vaccinees are limited because only six or seven AZD1222 recipients were SARS-CoV-2 seropositive at baseline. Spike-specific TCR breadth and depth rose significantly after two AZD1222 doses compared with day 0 and with MenACWY recipients. In the small 56-69-year group, the increase in depth fell short of significance, most likely because of low power. Epitopes outside the regions mutated in the B.1.351 and B.1.1.7 variants were reportedly recognized by nearly half of the unique spike-specific TCRs.

Per the germline V gene, KGHSH is the CDR1 and LQKENI is the CDR2. The CDR3 runs 13 amino acids, cysteine and phenylalanine included. The entry retains the CDR3 DNA only, 39 bases that are in frame from base 1. V was cut back by 5 bases and J by 4 bases, leaving a gap of 11 bases between them. This sequence uses TRBV18 and TRBJ1-1; a tentative D match to TRBD1 spans 6 bases. The receptor was derived from an adult who received the AZD1222 COVID-19 vaccine. The sample was peripheral blood, taken 28 days after the second AZD1222 dose. In nucleotides, the sequence is TGTGCCAGCTCAAACCAAGGGGGCACTGAAGCTTTCTTT. It is translated as CASSNQGGTEAFF.